This T cell receptor beta chain comes out of a study of shared clonotypes between healthy human individuals. Comment on this clone: The antigen remains undetermined.

Per germline, CDR1 MGHRA and CDR2 YSYEKL. CDR3 length equals 16 residues. Trimming took off 4 bases at V and 0 bases at J, with 12 bases between the two ends. Clones were sequenced by immunoSEQ multiplex PCR, and TCRdb holds only the in-frame ones, with some missing. The sample has some 2,100,000 clones; almost 96% are singletons. Study results and caveats: What naive subsets generally showed was a larger estimated richness than memory subsets showed.

The specimen was naive CD4+ T cells sorted from blood. Subset described: CD45RA+ positively selected. The TCR was taken from a man aged 18 to 30 in good health. V usage is TRBV4-1 and J usage is TRBJ1-4; D is possibly TRBD1 (5 bases). The CDR3 region is CASSPWTTATNEKLFF. The CDR3 nucleotides are TGCGCCAGCAGCCCCTGGACAACAGCAACTAATGAAAAACTGTTTTTT.